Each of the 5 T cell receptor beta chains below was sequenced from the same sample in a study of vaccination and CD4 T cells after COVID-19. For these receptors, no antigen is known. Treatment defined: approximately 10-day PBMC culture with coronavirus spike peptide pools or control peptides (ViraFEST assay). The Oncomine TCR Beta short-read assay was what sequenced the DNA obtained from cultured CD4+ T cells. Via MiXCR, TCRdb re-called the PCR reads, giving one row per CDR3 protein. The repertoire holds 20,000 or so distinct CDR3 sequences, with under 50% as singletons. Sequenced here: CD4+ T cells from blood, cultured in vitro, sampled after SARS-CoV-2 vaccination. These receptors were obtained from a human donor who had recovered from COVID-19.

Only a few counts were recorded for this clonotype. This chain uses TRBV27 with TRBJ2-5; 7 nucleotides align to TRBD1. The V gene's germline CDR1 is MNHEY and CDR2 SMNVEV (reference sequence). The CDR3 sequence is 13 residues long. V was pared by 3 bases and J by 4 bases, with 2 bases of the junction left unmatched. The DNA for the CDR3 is TGTGCCAGCAGTTTTACAGGGGTAGAGACCCAGTACTTC. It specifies CASSFTGVETQYF.

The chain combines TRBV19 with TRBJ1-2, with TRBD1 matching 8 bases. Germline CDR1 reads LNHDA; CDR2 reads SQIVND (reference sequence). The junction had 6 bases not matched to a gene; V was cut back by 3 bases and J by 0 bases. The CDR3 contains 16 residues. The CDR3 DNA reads TGTGCCAGTAGTATCCTCGGACAGGGAGCTAACTATGGCTACACCTTC. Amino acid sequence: CASSILGQGANYGYTF. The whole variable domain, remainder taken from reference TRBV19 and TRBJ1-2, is DGGITQSPKYLFRKEGQNVTLSCEQNLNHDAMYWYRQDPGQGLRLIYYSQIVNDFQKGDIAEGYSVSREKKESFPLTVTSAQKNPTAFYLCASSILGQGANYGYTFGSGTRLTVV.

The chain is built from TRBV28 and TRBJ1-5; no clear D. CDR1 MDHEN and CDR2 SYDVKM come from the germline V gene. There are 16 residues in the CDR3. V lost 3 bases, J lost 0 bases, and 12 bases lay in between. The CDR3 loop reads CASSFGLTSSNQPQHF. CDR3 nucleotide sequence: TGTGCCAGCAGTTTTGGCCTGACCAGTAGCAATCAGCCCCAGCATTTT.

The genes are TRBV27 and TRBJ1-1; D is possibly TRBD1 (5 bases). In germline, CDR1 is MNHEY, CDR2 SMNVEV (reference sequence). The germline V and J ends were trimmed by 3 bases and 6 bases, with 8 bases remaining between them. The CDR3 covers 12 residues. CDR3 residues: CASSFWGAEAFF. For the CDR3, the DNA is TGTGCCAGCAGTTTCTGGGGGGCTGAAGCTTTCTTT.

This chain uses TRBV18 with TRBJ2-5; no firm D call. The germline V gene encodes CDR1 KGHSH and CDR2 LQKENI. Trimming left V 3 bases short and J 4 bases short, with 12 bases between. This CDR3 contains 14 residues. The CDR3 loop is CASSPHGLAETQYF. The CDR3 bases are TGTGCCAGCTCACCGCACGGTCTGGCAGAGACCCAGTACTTC.